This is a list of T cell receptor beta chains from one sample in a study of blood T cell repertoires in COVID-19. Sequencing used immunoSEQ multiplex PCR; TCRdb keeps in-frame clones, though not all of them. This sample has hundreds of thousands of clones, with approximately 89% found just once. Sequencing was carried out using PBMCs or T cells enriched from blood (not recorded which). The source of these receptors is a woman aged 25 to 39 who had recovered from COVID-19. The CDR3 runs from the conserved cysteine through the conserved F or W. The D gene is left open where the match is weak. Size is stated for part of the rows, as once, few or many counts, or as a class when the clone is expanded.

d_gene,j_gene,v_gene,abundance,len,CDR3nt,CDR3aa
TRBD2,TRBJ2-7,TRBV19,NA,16,TGTGCCAGTAGCCGCGGACTAGCGGGAGACTTCTACGAGCAGTACTTC,CASSRGLAGDFYEQYF
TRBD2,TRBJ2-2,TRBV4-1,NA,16,TGCGCCAGCAGTCACCTGGGGCTAGCGGACACCGGGGAGCTGTTTTTT,CASSHLGLADTGELFF
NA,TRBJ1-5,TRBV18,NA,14,TGTGCCAGCTCACCCAGGGCCAGCAATCAGCCCCAGCATTTT,CASSPRASNQPQHF
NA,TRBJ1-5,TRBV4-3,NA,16,TGCGCCAGCAGCCAAGATACTGGGCGGGGGAATCAGCCCCAGCATTTT,CASSQDTGRGNQPQHF
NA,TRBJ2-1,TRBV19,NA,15,TGTGCCAGTAGTCCCCCGGGGGTCCTCGACAATGAGCAGTTCTTC,CASSPPGVLDNEQFF
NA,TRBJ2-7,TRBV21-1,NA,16,TGTGCCAGCAGGGATTACGCCGGGACTAGCACCTACGAGCAGTACTTC,CASRDYAGTSTYEQYF
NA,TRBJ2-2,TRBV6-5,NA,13,TGTGCCAGCAGTTACAAACAATCCGGGGAGCTGTTTTTT,CASSYKQSGELFF
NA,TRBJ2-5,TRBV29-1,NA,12,TGCAGCGTTCCTGGCAGATTAGAGACCCAGTACTTC,CSVPGRLETQYF
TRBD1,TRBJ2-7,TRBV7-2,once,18,TGTGCCAGCAGCGTAGATCAAACAGGGGGCGCGGTCTCCTACGAGCAGTACTTC,CASSVDQTGGAVSYEQYF
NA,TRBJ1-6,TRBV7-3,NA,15,TGTGCCAGCAGCTTACTGTCGGGAACTCGATCACCCCTCCACTTT,CASSLLSGTRSPLHF
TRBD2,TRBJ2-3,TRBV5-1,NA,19,TGCGCCAGCAGCTTGGGTAGCGGGAGTGTATTTGGGGAAACAGATACGCAGTATTTT,CASSLGSGSVFGETDTQYF
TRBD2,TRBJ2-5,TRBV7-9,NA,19,TGTGCCAGCAGCTTAGGAGCGAGGGATGGACTAGGGGAGTCTGAGACCCAGTACTTC,CASSLGARDGLGESETQYF
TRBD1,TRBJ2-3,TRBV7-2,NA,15,TGTGCCAGCAGCTTACAGACAGGGAGCACAGATACGCAGTATTTT,CASSLQTGSTDTQYF
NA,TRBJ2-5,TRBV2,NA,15,TGTGCCAGCATCGGAAGACAGCATCTACAAGAGACCCAGTACTTC,CASIGRQHLQETQYF
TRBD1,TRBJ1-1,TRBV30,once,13,TGTGCCTCCGAAGGGGACAGGAACACTGAAGCTTTCTTT,CASEGDRNTEAFF
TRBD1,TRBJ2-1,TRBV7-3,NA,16,TGTGCCAGCAGCTTCGGAGGGACAGGGGGTTACAATGAGCAGTTCTTC,CASSFGGTGGYNEQFF
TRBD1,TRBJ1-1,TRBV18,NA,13,TGTGCCAGCTCACCAGCGAGGGACAGGCCGGCTTTCTTT,CASSPARDRPAFF
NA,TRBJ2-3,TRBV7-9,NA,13,TGTGCCAGCAGGGCCCTGAGCACAGATACGCAGTATTTT,CASRALSTDTQYF
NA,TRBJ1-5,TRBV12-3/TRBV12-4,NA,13,TGTGCCAGCAGTGAGGGTAGAAATCAGCCCCAGCATTTT,CASSEGRNQPQHF
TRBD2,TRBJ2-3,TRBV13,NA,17,TGTGCCAGCAGCCCCGGGGCGGGAGGGCCTGGCGTAGATACGCAGTATTTT,CASSPGAGGPGVDTQYF
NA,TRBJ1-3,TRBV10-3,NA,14,TGTGCCATCAGTGCGAGGACCGGAGGGGACACCATATATTTT,CAISARTGGDTIYF
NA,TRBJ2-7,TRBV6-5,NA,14,TGTGCCAGCAGTTACGCACAGGCAACCTACGAGCAGTACTTC,CASSYAQATYEQYF
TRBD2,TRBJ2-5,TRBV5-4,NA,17,TGTGCCAGCAGCTTGTTTGCTAGCGGGAGATCAGTAGAGACCCAGTACTTC,CASSLFASGRSVETQYF
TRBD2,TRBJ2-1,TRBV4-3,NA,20,TGCGCCAGCAGCCAAGTGTTGGTTCTAGCGGGAGGCGGCTCCTACAATGAGCAGTTCTTC,CASSQVLVLAGGGSYNEQFF
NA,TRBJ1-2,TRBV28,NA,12,TGTGGGGGGGGCAGACCTAACTATGGCTACACCTTC,CGGGRPNYGYTF
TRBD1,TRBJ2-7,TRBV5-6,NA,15,TGTGCCAGCAGCTTGGGGGGACAGACCCCTTACGAGCAGTACTTC,CASSLGGQTPYEQYF
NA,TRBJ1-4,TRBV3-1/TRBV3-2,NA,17,TGTGCCAGCAGCCAAGACCCGTTATTAGCAACTAATGAAAAACTGTTTTTT,CASSQDPLLATNEKLFF
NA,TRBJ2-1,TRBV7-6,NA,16,TGTGCCAGCAGCCCGATCCAGGGGAGTCCTCTCACTGAGCAGTTCTTC,CASSPIQGSPLTEQFF
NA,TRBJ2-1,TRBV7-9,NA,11,TGTGCCAGCAGCCCTCGCAATGAGCAGTTCTTC,CASSPRNEQFF
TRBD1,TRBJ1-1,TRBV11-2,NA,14,TGTGCCAGCAGCCCTGGACAGGGAAACACTGAAGCTTTCTTT,CASSPGQGNTEAFF
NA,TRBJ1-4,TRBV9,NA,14,TGTGCCAGCAGCCCCACTCCCTTAAATGAAAAACTGTTTTTT,CASSPTPLNEKLFF